Given below is one T cell receptor (beta chain) in context. V was pared by 2 bases and J by 5 bases, with 6 bases of the junction left unmatched. CDR1 is SGHRS and CDR2 is YFSETQ in the germline V gene. CDR3 size: 16 residues. The assay was immunoSEQ multiplex PCR, and TCRdb's table has in-frame clones only and misses some. The data contain around 70,000 clones, 80% to 95% of them singletons. This entry belongs to a study of blood T cell repertoires in COVID-19. Study-level background: Acute-phase and convalescent COVID-19 samples originated in the United States, Italy and Spain. T cells, B-cell-depleted T cells, or PBMCs supplied cDNA or gDNA.

The origin of this receptor is a woman aged 55-75 years with active COVID-19. Input material: peripheral blood. This chain connects TRBV5-1 to TRBJ2-3; 12 nucleotides line up with TRBD2. CDR3 protein: CASSFNPGLAGDTQYF. The CDR3 DNA is TGCGCCAGCAGCTTCAACCCGGGACTAGCGGGAGATACGCAGTATTTT.